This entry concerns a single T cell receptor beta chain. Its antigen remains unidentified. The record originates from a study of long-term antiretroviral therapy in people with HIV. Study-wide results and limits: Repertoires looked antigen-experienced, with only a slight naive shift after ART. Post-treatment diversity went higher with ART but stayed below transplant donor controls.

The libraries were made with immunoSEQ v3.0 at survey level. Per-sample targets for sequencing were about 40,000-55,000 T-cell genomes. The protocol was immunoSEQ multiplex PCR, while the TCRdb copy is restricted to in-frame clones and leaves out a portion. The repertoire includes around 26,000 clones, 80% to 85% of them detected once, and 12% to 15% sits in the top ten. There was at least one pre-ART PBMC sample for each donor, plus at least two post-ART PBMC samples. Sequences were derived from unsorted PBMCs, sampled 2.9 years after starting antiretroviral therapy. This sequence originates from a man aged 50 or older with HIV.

CDR3 bases: TGTGCCAGCAGTCACTTCCGGGACGGCGAAAAACTGTTTTTT. Its protein is CASSHFRDGEKLFF. The chain links TRBV28 to TRBJ1-4, with D possibly TRBD1 on 5 matching bases. Trimming shortened V by 5 bases and J by 8 bases, and 15 bases separated the two germline ends. The CDR3 runs 14 residues. The germline V gene has CDR1 MDHEN and CDR2 SYDVKM.